This is a list of T cell receptor beta chains from one sample in a study of blood T cell repertoires in COVID-19. Here immunoSEQ multiplex PCR was the method, and the copy in TCRdb shows in-frame clones only, minus some. Of 90,000 to 120,000 clones detected, roughly nine tenths appear once; the ten largest clones hold roughly 5.3%. The sample consisted of peripheral blood. These receptors all come from a human donor in a cohort sampled during active COVID-19. Both conserved end residues are part of each CDR3. The size field is filled for only some rows; it gives once, few, many or a size class.

>TRBJ1-6|few|TRBV10-3|15
CAISWGPDGNSPLHF
>TRBJ2-2|NA|TRBV5-1|15
CASSFGQGNTGELFF
>TRBJ1-3|NA|TRBV13|16
CASSSPPEDPGNTIYF
>TRBJ1-2|NA|TRBV7-8|13
CASSRRGAYGYTF
>TRBJ1-2|few|TRBV28|12
CASSLSGGWDTF
>TRBJ2-7|once|TRBV3-1/TRBV3-2|16
CASSPNKRVAAYEQYF
>TRBJ2-1|NA|TRBV5-4|16
CASSPAGRSLYNEQFF
>TRBJ1-2|NA|TRBV2|14
CASSGWTGGYGYTF
>TRBJ1-5|NA|TRBV15|14
CATSRDRLKQPQHF
>TRBJ2-5|NA|TRBV7-3|13
CASSRGQQETQYF
>TRBJ2-7|NA|TRBV7-9|15
CASSSWDSFSYEQYF
>TRBJ2-1|NA|TRBV11-2|12
CASSLGSGEQFF
>TRBJ2-1|once|TRBV12-3/TRBV12-4|13
CASSSRGVAEQFF
>TRBJ2-6|NA|TRBV19|15
CAISYSHSGANVLTF
>TRBJ2-5|NA|TRBV29-1|16
CSVAQGSFSRGETQYF
>TRBJ1-2|NA|TRBV3-1/TRBV3-2|13
CASSQGQGYGYTF
>TRBJ2-7|few|TRBV30|13
CAWSVSSRTEQYF
>TRBJ2-1|NA|TRBV28|11
CASSTGTSEFF
>TRBJ1-1|NA|TRBV3-1/TRBV3-2|11
CASSMNTEAFF
>TRBJ1-1|NA|TRBV7-3|14
CASSPWHGSTEAFF
>TRBJ2-2|NA|TRBV5-6|15
CASSVGGGLAGELFF
>TRBJ2-5|NA|TRBV9|14
CASSAGLEQETQYF
>TRBJ1-4|NA|TRBV28|14
CASSLGGIQEKLFF
>TRBJ2-7|NA|TRBV2|15
CASSGGLAASYEQYF
>TRBJ1-1|NA|TRBV2|15
CASNAEAGVYTEAFF
>TRBJ1-1|NA|TRBV3-1/TRBV3-2|13
CASSQVRNTEAFF
>TRBJ1-1|NA|TRBV3-1/TRBV3-2|16
CASSQATGAVNTEAFF
>TRBJ2-2|NA|TRBV2|15
CASSEGLAATGELFF
>TRBJ1-2|NA|TRBV6-5|14
CASSYSIWGGGYTF
>TRBJ1-2|NA|TRBV11-3|14
CASSLGSAAGGYTF